Following are 9 T cell receptor beta chains from one sample sequenced in a study of T-cell memory formation after mild COVID-19. One entry per CDR3 protein results from TCRdb running MiXCR on the 5' RACE reads. The data show about 110,000 distinct CDR3 sequences, 20% to 25% seen once. Sequencing was carried out using PBMCs or a T cell subset sorted from them (not recorded which). These receptors all stem from a young man who had mild COVID-19 (a few samples of this study predate the infection). Cell type and time point are not known.

This clonotype was observed a handful of times. V and J are TRBV7-9 and TRBJ1-2, with a possible D match to TRBD1 (5 bases). The V gene lost 5 bases and the J gene lost 5 bases, with 9 bases spanning the gap. The CDR3 is 12 residues long. Germline V gene sequence: CDR1 SEHNR, CDR2 FQNEAQ (reference sequence). Written as DNA, the CDR3 is TGTGCCAGCAGCAAGGCAGGGTATGGCTACACCTTC. It translates to CASSKAGYGYTF.

The chain employs TRBV11-2 and TRBJ2-5; D perhaps matches TRBD2 (6 bases). Germline loops: CDR1 SGHAT, CDR2 FQNNGV. Deletions cut 5 bases from V and 5 bases from J, with 9 bases between. The length of the CDR3 is 12 residues. CDR3 protein: CASSLRGETQYF. The CDR3 coding sequence is TGTGCCAGCAGCCTCCGGGGGGAGACCCAGTACTTC.

The V call is TRBV6-6, the J call TRBJ1-5; D unresolved. Germline V lookup: CDR1 MNHNY, CDR2 SVGAGI (reference sequence). V was clipped by 6 bases and J by 5 bases, with 17 bases between them. The CDR3 runs to 15 residues. The CDR3 protein is CASRSLGRPHQPQHF. The CDR3 DNA sequence: TGTGCCAGCAGATCCCTCGGGCGACCCCATCAGCCCCAGCATTTT.

This clonotype was detected a few times. This chain connects TRBV7-3 to TRBJ2-3; weak D call: TRBD2 (7 bases). Trimming pared 2 bases from V and 5 bases from J, leaving 14 bases between. This CDR3 has 15 residues. Per the germline V gene, CDR1 is SGHTA and CDR2 is FQGTGA. In DNA, the CDR3 is TGTGCCAGCAGCTTAGGGCGCGGGGGCCTAGATACGCAGTATTTT. This codes for CASSLGRGGLDTQYF. Supplemented by reference TRBV7-3 and TRBJ2-3, the full variable domain reads GAGVSQTPSNKVTEKGKYVELRCDPISGHTALYWYRQSLGQGPEFLIYFQGTGAADDSGLPNDRFFAVRPEGSVSTLKIQRTERGDSAVYLCASSLGRGGLDTQYFGPGTRLTVL.

The chain couples TRBV12-3 or TRBV12-4 to TRBJ2-7, with TRBD1 identical over 9 bases. The trim removed 6 bases at V and 10 bases at J, leaving 13 bases unmatched. This CDR3 has 14 amino acids. The CDR3 protein is CASRRAGQGLEQYF. CDR3 DNA sequence: TGTGCCAGCAGGAGGGCTGGACAGGGGCTCGAACAGTACTTC.

The V call is TRBV11-2, the J call TRBJ2-7, with D perhaps matching TRBD1 (5 bases). This CDR3 comprises 12 residues. The germline V gene encodes CDR1 SGHAT and CDR2 FQNNGV. V gave up 1 base and J gave up 6 bases, with 7 bases separating them. The CDR3 sequence: CASSLGQSEQYF. In DNA, the CDR3 is TGTGCCAGCAGCTTAGGACAGTCCGAGCAGTACTTC.

This clonotype occurred a few times. The junction departs from the called germline gene at one end, perhaps through a read error. V is TRBV16 and J is TRBJ1-2, with D perhaps matching TRBD1 (5 bases). The CDR3 covers 13 residues. Germline CDR1 reads KGHSY; CDR2 reads FQNENV. CDR3: CASSQFQGPFTHF. The CDR3, as DNA: TGTGCCAGCAGCCAATTTCAGGGACCCTTTACTCACTTC.

This clonotype occurred a few times. The rearrangement links TRBV4-1 to TRBJ2-5, with TRBD2 identical over 8 bases. The germline V gene encodes CDR1 MGHRA and CDR2 YSYEKL. Losses at the gene ends were 4 bases for V and 0 bases for J; bases not matched to a gene: 10. The CDR3 consists of 17 residues. The chain's CDR3 is CASSPAVVGGDQETQYF. CDR3 nucleotide sequence: TGCGCCAGCAGCCCCGCCGTGGTCGGGGGGGACCAAGAGACCCAGTACTTC.

This clonotype has a handful of counts. This chain uses TRBV7-2 with TRBJ2-2, with D tentatively TRBD1 (6 bases). This CDR3 region has 14 residues. Germline lookup yields CDR1 SGHTA and CDR2 FQGNSA. V shed 5 bases and J shed 4 bases, with 11 bases lying between them. CDR3 region: CASSPLGGTGELFF. CDR3 DNA sequence: TGTGCCAGCAGCCCCTTAGGGGGCACCGGGGAGCTGTTTTTT.